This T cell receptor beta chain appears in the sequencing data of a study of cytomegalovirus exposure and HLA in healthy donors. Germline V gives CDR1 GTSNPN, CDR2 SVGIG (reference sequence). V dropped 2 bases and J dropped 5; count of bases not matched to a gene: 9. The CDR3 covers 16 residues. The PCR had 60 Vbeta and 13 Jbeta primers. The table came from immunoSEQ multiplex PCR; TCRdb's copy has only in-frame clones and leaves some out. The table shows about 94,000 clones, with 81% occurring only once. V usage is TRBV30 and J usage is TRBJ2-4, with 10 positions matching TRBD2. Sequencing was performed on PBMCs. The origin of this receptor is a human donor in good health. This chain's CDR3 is CAWSNGLAGAQNIQYF. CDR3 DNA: TGTGCCTGGAGTAACGGGCTAGCGGGGGCCCAAAACATTCAGTACTTC.